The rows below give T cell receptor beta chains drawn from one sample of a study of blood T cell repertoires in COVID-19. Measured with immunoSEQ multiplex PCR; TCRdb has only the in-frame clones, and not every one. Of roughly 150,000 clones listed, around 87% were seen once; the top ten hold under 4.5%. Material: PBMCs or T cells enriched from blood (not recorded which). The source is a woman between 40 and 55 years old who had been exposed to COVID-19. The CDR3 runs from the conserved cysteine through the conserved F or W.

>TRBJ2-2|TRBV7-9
CASSEQETGSGGELFF
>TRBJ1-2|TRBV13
CASSLSTGVLPANYGYTF
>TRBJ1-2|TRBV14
CASSPRQGAGYGYTF
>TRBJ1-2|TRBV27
CASSLSGGHGYTF
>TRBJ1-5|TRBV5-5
CASSLGAGNQPQHF
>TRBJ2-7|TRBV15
CATSREGQGPYEQYF
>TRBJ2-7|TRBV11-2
CASSSDSASYEQYF
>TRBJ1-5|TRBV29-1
CFGGDTDWDSNQPQHF
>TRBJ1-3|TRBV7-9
CASSTTDRPRNTIYF
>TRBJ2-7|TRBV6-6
CAAGYEQYF
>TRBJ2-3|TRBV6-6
CASSLISASTDTQYF
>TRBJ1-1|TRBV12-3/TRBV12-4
CATQMEMNTEAFF
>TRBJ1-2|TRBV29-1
CSVPDRGLNYGYTF
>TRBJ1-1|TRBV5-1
CASRGQGGMNTEAFF
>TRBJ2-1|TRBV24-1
CATSDPSAGGHNEQFF
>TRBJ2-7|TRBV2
CASSERLAGTYEQYF
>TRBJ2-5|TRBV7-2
CASSLVASGIQETQYF
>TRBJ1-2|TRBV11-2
CASSLGAGSGYTF
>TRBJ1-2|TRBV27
CASSLSGFYGYTF
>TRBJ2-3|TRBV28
CASSFLYSGGSTDTQYF
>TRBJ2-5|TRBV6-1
CASSEERDAETQYF
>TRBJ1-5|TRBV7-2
CASSFAGQGENQPQHF
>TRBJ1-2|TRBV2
CASREDSYGYTF
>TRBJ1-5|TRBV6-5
CASSPDRDGYRPQHF
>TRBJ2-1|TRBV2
CASITEQLINEQFF
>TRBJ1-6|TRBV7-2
CASSLATGGNSPLHF
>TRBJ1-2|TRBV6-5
CASKGVGGNYGYTF
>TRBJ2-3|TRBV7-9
CASSLGRVGLANTDTQYF
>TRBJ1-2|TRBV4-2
CASSQGSRDTNYGYTF
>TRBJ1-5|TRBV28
CASSLQTGWGQPQHF
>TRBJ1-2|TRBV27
CATRTGEDYGYTF
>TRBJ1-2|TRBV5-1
CASSQTGGDYGYTF
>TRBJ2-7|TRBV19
CASSILTGGLHEQYF
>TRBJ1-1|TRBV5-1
CASSPPGQGIAAEAFF
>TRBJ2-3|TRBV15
CATSRQRGSTDTQYF
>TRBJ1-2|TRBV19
CASIPGHMLANYGYTF
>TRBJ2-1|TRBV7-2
CASSQTSGRSTEQFF
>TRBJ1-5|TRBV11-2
CASSLDRGPNQPQHF
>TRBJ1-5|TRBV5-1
CASSPGQGDQPQHF
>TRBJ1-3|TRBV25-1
CASSGPRSGDTIYF
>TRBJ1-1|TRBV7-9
CASRPTANTEAFF
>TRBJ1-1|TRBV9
CASSAADRGGTEAFF
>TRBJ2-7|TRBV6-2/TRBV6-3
CASSFQRPYEQYF
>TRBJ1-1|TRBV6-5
CASTVTGVNTEAFF
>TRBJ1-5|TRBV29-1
CSVRAGENQPQHF
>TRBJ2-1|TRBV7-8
CASSLAGVSNEQFF
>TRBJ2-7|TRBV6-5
CASSQYRDGSYEQYF
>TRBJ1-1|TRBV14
CASSQDRRQGVLAPEAFF
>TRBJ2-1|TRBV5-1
CASSPEGTDYNEQFF
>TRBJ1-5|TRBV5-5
CASSLGTASNQPQHF
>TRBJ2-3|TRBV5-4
CASSEGLAATDTQYF
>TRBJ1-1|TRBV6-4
CASRLGRNGAFF